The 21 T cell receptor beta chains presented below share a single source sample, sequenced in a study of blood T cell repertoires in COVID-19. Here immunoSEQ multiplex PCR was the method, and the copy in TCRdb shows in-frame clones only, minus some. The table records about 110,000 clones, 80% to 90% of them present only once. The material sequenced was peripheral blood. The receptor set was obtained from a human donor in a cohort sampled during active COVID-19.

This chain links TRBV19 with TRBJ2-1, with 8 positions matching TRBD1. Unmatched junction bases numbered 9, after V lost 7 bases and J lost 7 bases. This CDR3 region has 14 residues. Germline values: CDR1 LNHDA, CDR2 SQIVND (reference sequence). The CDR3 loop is CASNWGTGGNEQFF. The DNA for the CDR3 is TGTGCCAGTAACTGGGGAACAGGGGGGAATGAGCAGTTCTTC.

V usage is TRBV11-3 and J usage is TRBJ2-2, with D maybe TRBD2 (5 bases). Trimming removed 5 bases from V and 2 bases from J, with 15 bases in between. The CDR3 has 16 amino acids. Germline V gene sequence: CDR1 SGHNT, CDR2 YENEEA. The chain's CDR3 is CASSPERIINTGELFF. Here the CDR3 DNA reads TGTGCCAGCAGCCCTGAGCGGATTATCAACACCGGGGAGCTGTTTTTT. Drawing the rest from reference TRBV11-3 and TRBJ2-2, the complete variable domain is EAGVVQSPRYKIIEKKQPVAFWCNPISGHNTLYWYLQNLGQGPELLIRYENEEAVDDSQLPKDRFSAERLKGVDSTLKIQPAELGDSAVYLCASSPERIINTGELFFGEGSRLTVL.

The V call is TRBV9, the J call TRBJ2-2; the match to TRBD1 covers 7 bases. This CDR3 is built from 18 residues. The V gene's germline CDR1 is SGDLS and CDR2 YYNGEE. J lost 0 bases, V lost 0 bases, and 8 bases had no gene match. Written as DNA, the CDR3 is TGTGCCAGCAGCGTAGCTCTGATGGGGACAGCGAACACCGGGGAGCTGTTTTTT. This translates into CASSVALMGTANTGELFF.

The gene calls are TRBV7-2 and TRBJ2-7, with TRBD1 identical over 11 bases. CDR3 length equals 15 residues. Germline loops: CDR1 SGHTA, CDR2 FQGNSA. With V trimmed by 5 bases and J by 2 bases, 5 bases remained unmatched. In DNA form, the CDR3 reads TGTGCCAGCAGCCCAGGGACAGGGGGGACCTACGAGCAGTACTTC. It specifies CASSPGTGGTYEQYF.

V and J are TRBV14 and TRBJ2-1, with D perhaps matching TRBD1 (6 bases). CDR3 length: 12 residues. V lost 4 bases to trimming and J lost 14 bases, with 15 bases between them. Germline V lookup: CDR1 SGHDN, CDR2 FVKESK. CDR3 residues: CASSPKGVQKFF. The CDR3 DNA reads TGTGCCAGCAGCCCAAAGGGGGTTCAGAAGTTCTTC.

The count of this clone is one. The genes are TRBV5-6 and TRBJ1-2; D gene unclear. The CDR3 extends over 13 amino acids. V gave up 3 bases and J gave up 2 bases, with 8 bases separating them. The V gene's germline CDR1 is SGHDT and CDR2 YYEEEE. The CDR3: CASSSGLNYGYTF. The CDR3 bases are TGTGCCAGCAGCTCGGGTCTCAACTATGGCTACACCTTC.

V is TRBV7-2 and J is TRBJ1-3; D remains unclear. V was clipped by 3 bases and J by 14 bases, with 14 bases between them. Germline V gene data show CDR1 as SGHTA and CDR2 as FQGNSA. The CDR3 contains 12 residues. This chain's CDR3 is CASSFVGSRVYF. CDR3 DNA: TGTGCCAGCAGCTTTGTGGGGTCGCGGGTATATTTT.

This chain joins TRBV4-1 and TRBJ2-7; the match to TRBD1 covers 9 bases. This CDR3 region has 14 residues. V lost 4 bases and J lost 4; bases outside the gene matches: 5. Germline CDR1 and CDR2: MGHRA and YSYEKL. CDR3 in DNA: TGCGCCAGCAGCCCGCGACAGGGGGAGTACGAGCAGTACTTC. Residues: CASSPRQGEYEQYF.

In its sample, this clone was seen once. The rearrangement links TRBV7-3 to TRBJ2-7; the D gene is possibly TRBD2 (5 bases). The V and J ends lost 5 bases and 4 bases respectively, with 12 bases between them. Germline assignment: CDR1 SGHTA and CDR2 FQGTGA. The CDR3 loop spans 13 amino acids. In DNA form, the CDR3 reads TGTGCCAGCAGCCAGGACTCGTTTTACGAGCAGTACTTC. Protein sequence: CASSQDSFYEQYF.

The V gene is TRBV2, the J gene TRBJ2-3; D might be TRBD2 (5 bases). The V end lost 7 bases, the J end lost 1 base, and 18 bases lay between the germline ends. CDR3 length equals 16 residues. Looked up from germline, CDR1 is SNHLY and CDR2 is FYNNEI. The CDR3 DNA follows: TGTGCCAGCAAGGTGTATCCCCCCGGGGGCACAGATACGCAGTATTTT. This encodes CASKVYPPGGTDTQYF.

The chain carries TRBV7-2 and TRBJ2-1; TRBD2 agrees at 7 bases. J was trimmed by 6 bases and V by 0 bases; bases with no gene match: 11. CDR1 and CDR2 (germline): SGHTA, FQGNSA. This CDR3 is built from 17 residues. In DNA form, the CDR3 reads TGTGCCAGCAGCTTAGCGGGGAGGGCAGTAGCGCGCAATGAGCAGTTCTTC. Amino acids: CASSLAGRAVARNEQFF.

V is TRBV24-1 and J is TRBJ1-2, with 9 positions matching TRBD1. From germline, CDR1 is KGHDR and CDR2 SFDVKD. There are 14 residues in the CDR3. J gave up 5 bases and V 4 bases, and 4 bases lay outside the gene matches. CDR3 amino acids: CATSDTGQGYGYTF. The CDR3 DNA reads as TGTGCCACCAGTGACACGGGACAGGGTTATGGCTACACCTTC.

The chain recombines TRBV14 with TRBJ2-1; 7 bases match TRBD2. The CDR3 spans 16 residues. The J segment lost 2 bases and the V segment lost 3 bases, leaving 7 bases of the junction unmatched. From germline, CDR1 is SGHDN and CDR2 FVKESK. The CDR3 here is CASSQGRLAAYNEQFF. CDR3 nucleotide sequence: TGTGCCAGCAGCCAGGGAAGACTAGCCGCCTACAATGAGCAGTTCTTC. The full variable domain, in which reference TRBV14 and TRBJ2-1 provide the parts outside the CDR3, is EAGVTQFPSHSVIEKGQTVTLRCDPISGHDNLYWYRRVMGKEIKFLLHFVKESKQDESGMPNNRFLAERTGGTYSTLKVQPAELEDSGVYFCASSQGRLAAYNEQFFGPGTRLTVL.

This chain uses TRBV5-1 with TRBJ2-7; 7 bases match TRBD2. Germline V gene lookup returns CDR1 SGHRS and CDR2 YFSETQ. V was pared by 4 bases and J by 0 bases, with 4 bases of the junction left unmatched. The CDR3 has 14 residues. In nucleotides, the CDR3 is TGCGCCAGCAGCCTAGCGGAGAGCTCCTACGAGCAGTACTTC. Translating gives CASSLAESSYEQYF.

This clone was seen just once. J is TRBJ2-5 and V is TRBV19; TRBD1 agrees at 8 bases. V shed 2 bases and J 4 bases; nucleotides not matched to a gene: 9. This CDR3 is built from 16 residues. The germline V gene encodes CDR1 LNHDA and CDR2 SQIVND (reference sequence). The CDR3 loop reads CASSIIPGQGGETQYF. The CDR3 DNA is TGTGCCAGTAGTATAATCCCTGGACAGGGTGGAGAGACCCAGTACTTC.

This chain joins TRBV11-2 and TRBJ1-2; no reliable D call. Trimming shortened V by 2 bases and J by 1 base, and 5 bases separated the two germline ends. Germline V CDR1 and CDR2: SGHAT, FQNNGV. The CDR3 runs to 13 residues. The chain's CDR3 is CASSLLYNYGYTF. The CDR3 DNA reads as TGTGCCAGCAGCTTACTATATAACTATGGCTACACCTTC.

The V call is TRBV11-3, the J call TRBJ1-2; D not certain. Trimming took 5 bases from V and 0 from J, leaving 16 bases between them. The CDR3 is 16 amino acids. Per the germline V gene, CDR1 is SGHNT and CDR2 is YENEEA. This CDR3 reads CASSPMVAVTNYGYTF. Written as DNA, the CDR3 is TGTGCCAGCAGCCCGATGGTGGCAGTTACTAACTATGGCTACACCTTC.

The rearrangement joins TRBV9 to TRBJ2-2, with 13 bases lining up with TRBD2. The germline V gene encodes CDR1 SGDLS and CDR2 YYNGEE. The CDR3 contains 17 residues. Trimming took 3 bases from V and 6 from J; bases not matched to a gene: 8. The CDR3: CASSAGLAGVGPGELFF. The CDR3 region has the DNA TGTGCCAGCAGCGCCGGACTAGCGGGAGTAGGGCCCGGGGAGCTGTTTTTT.

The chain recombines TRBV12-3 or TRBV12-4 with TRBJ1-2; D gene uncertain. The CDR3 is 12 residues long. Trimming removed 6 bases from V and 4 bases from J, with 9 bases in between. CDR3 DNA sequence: TGTGCCAGCAGGAGGACTGCCTATGGCTACACCTTC. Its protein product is CASRRTAYGYTF.

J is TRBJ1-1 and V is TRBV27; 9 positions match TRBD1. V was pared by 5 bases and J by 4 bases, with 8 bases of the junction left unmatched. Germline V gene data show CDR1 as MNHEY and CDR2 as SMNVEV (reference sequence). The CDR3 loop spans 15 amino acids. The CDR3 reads CASSPGTGYATEAFF. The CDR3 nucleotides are TGTGCCAGCAGTCCAGGGACAGGGTACGCCACTGAAGCTTTCTTT.

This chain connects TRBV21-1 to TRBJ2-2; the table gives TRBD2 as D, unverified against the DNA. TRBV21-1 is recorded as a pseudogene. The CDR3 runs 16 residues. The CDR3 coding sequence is TGTGCCAGCATCGCAAGGGTGCACGGGGGGACCGGGGAGCTGTTTTTT. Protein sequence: CASIARVHGGTGELFF.